This T cell receptor beta chain was sequenced for a study of human T cells and chemical hapten exposure. TCRdb reprocessed the RACE reads via MiXCR and lists one record per CDR3 protein. The sample has approximately 370,000 distinct CDR3 sequences, approximately 5% seen once. Time point reported: pre-sensitization, week 0. Treatment described: therapeutic diphenylcyclopropenone sensitization with weekly scalp DPC. The germline gives CDR1 MNHNY, CDR2 SVGAGI (reference sequence). The CDR3 is 15 amino acids. The V segment lost 5 bases and the J segment 4 bases; nucleotides outside the gene matches: 5. This clonotype was obtained from a woman younger than 35 with alopecia areata. Some clones in this sample may be carry-over from other donors' samples. V is TRBV6-6 and J is TRBJ1-4; TRBD1 matches 9 bases. Sequences were derived from whole blood, sampled in connection with sensitization to the hapten diphenylcyclopropenone (DPC). The CDR3 bases are TGTGCCAGCAGTAACAGGGGGCGCGATAATGAAAAACTGTTTTTT. Translating gives CASSNRGRDNEKLFF.